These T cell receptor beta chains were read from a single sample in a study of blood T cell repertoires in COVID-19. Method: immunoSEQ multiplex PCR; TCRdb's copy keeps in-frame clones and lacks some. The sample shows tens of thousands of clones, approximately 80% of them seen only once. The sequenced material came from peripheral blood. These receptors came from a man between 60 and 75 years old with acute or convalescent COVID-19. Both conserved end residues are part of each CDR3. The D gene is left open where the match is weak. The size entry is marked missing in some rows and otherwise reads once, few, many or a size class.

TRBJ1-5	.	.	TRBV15	CATSRDSAGGYGQPQHF	TGTGCCACCAGCAGAGATAGTGCGGGGGGGTACGGTCAGCCCCAGCATTTT
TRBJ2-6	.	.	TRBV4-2	CASSKGAGANVLTF	TGTGCCAGCAGCAAGGGAGCTGGGGCCAACGTCCTGACTTTC
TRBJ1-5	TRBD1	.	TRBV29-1	CSVLNEQGRGPQHF	TGCAGCGTTCTCAACGAACAGGGGAGAGGGCCCCAGCATTTT
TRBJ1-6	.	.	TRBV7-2	CASSTGNSPLHF	TGTGCCAGCAGCACGGGTAATTCACCCCTCCACTTT
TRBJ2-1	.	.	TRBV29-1	CSGSLLSTGNEQFF	TGCAGCGGATCTTTGTTAAGCACAGGGAATGAGCAGTTCTTC
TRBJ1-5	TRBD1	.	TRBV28	CASRGQVKWPQHF	TGTGCCAGCAGGGGACAGGTTAAATGGCCCCAGCATTTT
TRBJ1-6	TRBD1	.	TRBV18	CASSPDRGGSPLHF	TGTGCCAGCTCACCGGACAGGGGCGGCTCACCCCTCCACTTT
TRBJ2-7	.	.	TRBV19	CASTDRRIKYF	TGTGCCAGTACCGACAGGAGGATCAAGTACTTC
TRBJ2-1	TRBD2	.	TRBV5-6	CASSQLIAGPLNEQFF	TGTGCCAGCAGCCAACTAATAGCGGGGCCTCTAAATGAGCAGTTCTTC
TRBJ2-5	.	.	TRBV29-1	CSVEEGGETQYF	TGCAGCGTTGAAGAAGGCGGGGAGACCCAGTACTTC
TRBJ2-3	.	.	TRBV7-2	CASSLVSLGGPGNTQYF	TGTGCCAGCAGCTTAGTTTCCCTTGGCGGCCCTGGAAATACGCAGTATTTT
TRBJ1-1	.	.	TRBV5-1	CASRSGGGPAWVNTEAFF	TGCGCCAGCAGGAGCGGCGGGGGCCCTGCGTGGGTGAACACTGAAGCTTTCTTT
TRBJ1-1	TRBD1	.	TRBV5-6	CASRNLDSGTGKAFF	TGTGCCAGCAGAAATTTGGATTCCGGGACAGGGAAAGCTTTCTTT
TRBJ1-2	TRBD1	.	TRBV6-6	CASSYSGTEKNYGYTF	TGTGCCAGCAGTTACTCTGGGACAGAAAAGAACTATGGCTACACCTTC
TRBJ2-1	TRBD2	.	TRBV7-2	CASSLIAGTINEQFF	TGTGCCAGCAGCTTAATAGCGGGGACAATAAATGAGCAGTTCTTC
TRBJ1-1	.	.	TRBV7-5	CVRSDLSREVPNTEAFF	TGTGTCAGAAGCGATCTTTCGAGGGAGGTCCCTAACACTGAAGCTTTCTTT
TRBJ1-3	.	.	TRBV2	CASSDLGAAGNTIYF	TGTGCCAGCAGTGATTTGGGGGCCGCAGGAAACACCATATATTTT
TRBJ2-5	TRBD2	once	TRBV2	CASSPGTSGDRTKETQYF	TGTGCCAGCAGTCCCGGGACTAGCGGGGACAGAACTAAAGAGACCCAGTACTTC
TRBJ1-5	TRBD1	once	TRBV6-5	CASGQGNQPQHF	TGTGCCAGCGGACAGGGCAATCAGCCCCAGCATTTT
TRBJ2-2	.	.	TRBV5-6	CASSLGGSGELFF	TGTGCCAGCAGCTTGGGCGGGTCCGGGGAGCTGTTTTTT
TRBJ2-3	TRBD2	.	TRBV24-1	CATSASLGAGPPDTQYF	TGTGCCACCAGTGCGAGTTTGGGAGCGGGGCCGCCGGATACGCAGTATTTT
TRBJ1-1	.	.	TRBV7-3	CASSLTGENTEAFF	TGTGCCAGCAGCTTAACAGGGGAGAACACTGAAGCTTTCTTT
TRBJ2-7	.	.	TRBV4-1	CASSPGGTGPYEQYF	TGCGCCAGCAGCCCCGGGGGGACAGGTCCCTACGAGCAGTACTTC
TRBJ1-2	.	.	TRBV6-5	CASSRRSDSNYGYTF	TGTGCCAGCAGTCGCCGGTCCGACAGTAACTATGGCTACACCTTC
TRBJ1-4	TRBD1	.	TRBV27	CASSRWTGHATNEKLFF	TGTGCCAGCAGTCGTTGGACAGGCCACGCAACTAATGAAAAACTGTTTTTT
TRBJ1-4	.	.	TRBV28	CASNPGVRRKHYEKLFF	TGTGCCAGCAACCCCGGAGTACGGCGGAAACACTATGAAAAACTGTTTTTT